This TCR beta chain was identified in a study of prognosis after radiotherapy for stage I lung cancer. Study as a whole: The study deemed all of its non-small cell lung cancer patients medically inoperable. General study results and limits: Some patients went on to develop distant metastases. Their Shannon entropy after stereotactic body radiation therapy was lower, and its change from baseline was also lower. The authors did not determine whether the expanded TCR clones were tumor-specific. Divergent TRBV and TRBJ gene usage has reportedly been observed between patients with and without metastases.

This CDR3 has 16 amino acids. The V and J ends lost 2 bases and 0 bases respectively, with 11 bases between them. Germline V gene lookup returns CDR1 SNHLY and CDR2 FYNNEI. Template was genomic DNA; TCR beta CDR3 amplified in two multiplex PCR rounds. First-round PCR used primers specific to each TRBV and TRBJ gene. In TCRdb, the multiplex PCR reads were re-called with MiXCR into one record per CDR3 protein. The sample carries tens of thousands of distinct CDR3 sequences, about 43% recorded once. Regarding this clonotype: What it recognizes is unknown.

This receptor was identified in a donor aged 50 or older with non-small cell lung cancer. The sample in question was PBMCs, obtained before or after stereotactic body radiation therapy (not recorded which). The chain recombines TRBV2 with TRBJ2-1; no firm D call. The DNA for the CDR3 is TGTGCCAGCAGTGAATTGGACCGAAGCTCCTACAATGAGCAGTTCTTC. This sequence encodes CASSELDRSSYNEQFF.